The 23 T cell receptor beta chains reported below all come from one sample, sequenced in a study of T cell changes during pregnancy in multiple sclerosis. Clones were read by immunoSEQ multiplex PCR, and TCRdb kept only the in-frame ones, dropping some. The table lists tens of thousands of clones, roughly 92% of them singletons. This material consisted of CD8+ T cells from peripheral blood mononuclear cells, taken in the third trimester of pregnancy. Source of these receptors: a female donor with multiple sclerosis, enrolled in a pregnancy study.

The J gene is TRBJ1-2, the V gene TRBV5-1; tentatively, D is TRBD1 (6 bases). This CDR3 is 13 amino acids long. Per germline, CDR1 SGHRS and CDR2 YFSETQ. The V end lost 0 bases, the J end lost 8 bases, and 11 bases lay between the germline ends. Here the CDR3 DNA reads TGCGCCAGCAGCTTGGTGGGGACAAACGGCTACACCTTC. It codes for CASSLVGTNGYTF.

The rearrangement joins TRBV28 to TRBJ2-3; D is possibly TRBD2 (5 bases). Trimming pared 7 bases from V and 0 bases from J, leaving 17 bases between. The CDR3 contains 16 residues. CDR1 and CDR2 (germline): MDHEN, SYDVKM. CDR3 loop: CASTNFAGRSTDTQYF. For the CDR3, the DNA is TGTGCCAGCACTAACTTTGCGGGCAGAAGCACAGATACGCAGTATTTT. Full variable domain (missing parts from reference TRBV28 and TRBJ2-3): DVKVTQSSRYLVKRTGEKVFLECVQDMDHENMFWYRQDPGLGLRLIYFSYDVKMKEKGDIPEGYSVSREKKERFSLILESASTNQTSMYLCASTNFAGRSTDTQYFGPGTRLTVL.

V gene TRBV19 combines with J gene TRBJ2-1; TRBD2 matches 11 bases. V was pared by 7 bases and J by 8 bases, with 7 bases of the junction left unmatched. The germline V gene has CDR1 LNHDA and CDR2 SQIVND (reference sequence). The CDR3 is made up of 14 amino acids. CDR3: CASKLAGGGDEQFF. CDR3 nucleotides: TGTGCCAGTAAGCTAGCGGGAGGAGGCGATGAGCAGTTCTTC.

This chain connects TRBV4-1 to TRBJ1-2; a possible D gene is TRBD1 (6 bases). Germline V gene lookup returns CDR1 MGHRA and CDR2 YSYEKL. The CDR3 is 15 amino acids. V lost 1 base, J lost 7 bases, and 16 bases lay in between. In nucleotides, the CDR3 is TGCGCCAGCAGCCAAGTGAAGAGGGGGAGAGGTGGCTACACCTTC. This gives the protein CASSQVKRGRGGYTF.

This clone was counted a single time. The V gene is TRBV27, the J gene TRBJ2-3; weak D call: TRBD2 (7 bases). The CDR3 contains 15 residues. V was pared by 6 bases and J by 5 bases, with 18 bases between. From germline, CDR1 is MNHEY and CDR2 SMNVEV (reference sequence). CDR3 region: CASRPGGRGRDTQYF. The CDR3 bases are TGTGCCAGCAGACCTGGGGGGAGGGGGAGAGATACGCAGTATTTT.

The J gene is TRBJ2-7, the V gene TRBV4-1; TRBD1 matches at 7 bases. The CDR3 runs 16 residues. With V trimmed by 1 base and J by 7 bases, 13 bases remained unmatched. Germline loops: CDR1 MGHRA, CDR2 YSYEKL. This chain's CDR3 is CASSQVGAGGPGEQYF. CDR3 DNA sequence: TGCGCCAGCAGCCAAGTTGGGGCAGGGGGACCCGGGGAGCAGTACTTC.

The chain links TRBV10-3 to TRBJ1-2; TRBD1 matches at 11 bases. There are 14 residues in the CDR3. V shed 4 bases and J 6 bases; nucleotides not matched to a gene: 4. Looked up from germline, CDR1 is ENHRY and CDR2 is SYGVKD. The CDR3 here is CAISGTGGFNGYTF. In DNA, the CDR3 is TGTGCCATCAGTGGGACAGGGGGCTTTAATGGCTACACCTTC.

The genes are TRBV7-9 and TRBJ2-7; weak D call: TRBD1 (6 bases). The CDR3 loop spans 15 amino acids. The germline CDR1 and CDR2 sequences are SEHNR and FQNEAQ (reference sequence). V was shortened by 1 base and J by 3 bases, with 13 bases between the two germline ends. The DNA of the CDR3 is TGTGCCAGCAGCTTAGGTGACAGGTTAAACTACGAGCAGTACTTC. This sequence encodes CASSLGDRLNYEQYF.

The chain is built from TRBV11-2 and TRBJ2-1; TRBD2 aligns across 8 bases. The germline gives CDR1 SGHAT, CDR2 FQNNGV. The trim removed 1 base at V and 9 bases at J, leaving 8 bases unmatched. There are 15 residues in the CDR3. CDR3 in DNA: TGTGCCAGCAGCTTAGGATTTAAGCGGGAGTCTGAGCAGTTCTTC. Protein sequence: CASSLGFKRESEQFF. Based on the CDR3 plus reference TRBV11-2 and TRBJ2-1, the full variable domain is EAGVAQSPRYKIIEKRQSVAFWCNPISGHATLYWYQQILGQGPKLLIQFQNNGVVDDSQLPKDRFSAERLKGVDSTLKIQPAKLEDSAVYLCASSLGFKRESEQFFGPGTRLTVL.

The rearrangement links TRBV7-9 to TRBJ2-7, with 9 bases that match TRBD1. The CDR3 is made up of 15 amino acids. The V gene's germline CDR1 is SEHNR and CDR2 FQNEAQ (reference sequence). The ends lost 4 bases at V and 4 bases at J; junction bases unmatched: 8. The CDR3 nucleotides are TGTGCCAGCAGCTCGCCTCGGACAGGGGAATACGAGCAGTACTTC. It encodes CASSSPRTGEYEQYF.

The chain employs TRBV25-1 and TRBJ2-7; D may be TRBD1 (5 bases). The CDR3 spans 13 residues. V was shortened by 2 bases and J by 0 bases, with 5 bases between the two germline ends. Per the germline V gene, CDR1 is MGHDK and CDR2 is SYGVNS. For the CDR3, the DNA is TGTGCCAGCAGTGAAGACAGCTCCTACGAGCAGTACTTC. This translates into CASSEDSSYEQYF.

The gene calls are TRBV28 and TRBJ2-1; 13 positions agree with TRBD2. The J segment lost 3 bases and the V segment lost 5 bases, leaving 13 bases of the junction unmatched. Germline assignment: CDR1 MDHEN and CDR2 SYDVKM. The CDR3 totals 19 residues. The CDR3 reads CASSTPPGLAGTGYNEQFF. CDR3 nucleotides: TGTGCCAGCAGTACTCCACCGGGACTAGCGGGGACGGGCTACAATGAGCAGTTCTTC. The whole variable domain, filled in from reference TRBV28 and TRBJ2-1, reads DVKVTQSSRYLVKRTGEKVFLECVQDMDHENMFWYRQDPGLGLRLIYFSYDVKMKEKGDIPEGYSVSREKKERFSLILESASTNQTSMYLCASSTPPGLAGTGYNEQFFGPGTRLTVL.

As DNA, the CDR3 is TGTGCCAGTAGTACCATCACACTAGCGGGCGGGGAGCTGTTTTTT. Its protein is CASSTITLAGGELFF. The V call is TRBV19, the J call TRBJ2-2, with 9 positions matching TRBD2. The length of the CDR3 is 15 residues. Looked up from germline, CDR1 is LNHDA and CDR2 is SQIVND (reference sequence). Losses at the gene ends were 4 bases for V and 7 bases for J; bases not matched to a gene: 7.

This chain connects TRBV5-4 to TRBJ2-7, with 7 bases aligning to TRBD2. The CDR3 has 14 amino acids. V lost 0 bases, J lost 4 bases, and 4 bases stayed unmatched. From germline, CDR1 is SGHNT and CDR2 YYREEE (reference sequence). CDR3 DNA sequence: TGTGCCAGCAGCTTGGGCGGGGGAAGTTACGAGCAGTACTTC. Protein product: CASSLGGGSYEQYF.

The J gene is TRBJ2-7, the V gene TRBV28; TRBD1 is a possible D gene (6 bases). The CDR3 has 13 amino acids. CDR1 MDHEN and CDR2 SYDVKM come from the germline V gene. V gave up 7 bases and J gave up 7 bases, with 17 bases separating them. The chain's CDR3 is CASTPVGALEQYF. The CDR3 DNA sequence: TGTGCCAGCACCCCGGTGGGGGCCCTGGAGCAGTACTTC.

V gene TRBV27 combines with J gene TRBJ2-1, with D tentatively TRBD2 (6 bases). With 8 bases removed from V and 11 bases from J, the gap between germline ends came to 13 bases. Looked up from germline, CDR1 is MNHEY and CDR2 is SMNVEV (reference sequence). CDR3 size: 11 residues. The CDR3 sequence is CASVSGTQQFF. Here the CDR3 DNA reads TGTGCCAGCGTTTCCGGGACTCAGCAGTTCTTC.

The V and J genes are TRBV7-9 and TRBJ1-1; 8 positions match TRBD1. Looked up from germline, CDR1 is SEHNR and CDR2 is FQNEAQ (reference sequence). CDR3 size: 16 residues. V was pared by 5 bases and J by 2 bases, with 10 bases of the junction left unmatched. The CDR3 protein is CASSGRTGSANTEAFF. The CDR3 DNA sequence: TGTGCCAGCAGCGGTCGGACAGGGAGCGCTAACACTGAAGCTTTCTTT.

J is TRBJ2-1 and V is TRBV13, with 10 bases matching TRBD2. CDR1 is PRHDT and CDR2 is FYEKMQ in the germline V gene (reference sequence). Trimming took 5 bases from V and 0 from J; bases not matched to a gene: 4. The CDR3 length is 16 residues. In DNA, the CDR3 is TGTGCCAGCAGCGAGCTAGCGGGAGTCTCCTACAATGAGCAGTTCTTC. This sequence encodes CASSELAGVSYNEQFF. Looking up the rest from reference TRBV13 and TRBJ2-1 gives the full variable domain: AAGVIQSPRHLIKEKRETATLKCYPIPRHDTVYWYQQGPGQDPQFLISFYEKMQSDKGSIPDRFSAQQFSDYHSELNMSSLELGDSALYFCASSELAGVSYNEQFFGPGTRLTVL.

The V and J genes are TRBV2 and TRBJ2-1, with unresolved D. Looked up from germline, CDR1 is SNHLY and CDR2 is FYNNEI. V lost 3 bases and J lost 0, with 6 bases in between. The CDR3 extends over 14 amino acids. The CDR3 nucleotides are TGTGCCAGCAGTGATCCGAGCTCCTACAATGAGCAGTTCTTC. Protein: CASSDPSSYNEQFF.

This clone appeared once. CDR3 protein: CATFGQGGYGYTF. Written as DNA, the CDR3 is TGTGCCACTTTTGGGCAGGGCGGCTATGGCTACACCTTC. The chain joins TRBV28 to TRBJ1-2, with D possibly TRBD1 on 5 matching bases. The CDR3 length is 13 residues. The V end lost 10 bases, the J end lost 4 bases, and 16 bases lay between the germline ends. The germline gives CDR1 MDHEN, CDR2 SYDVKM.

This chain connects TRBV9 to TRBJ2-3; TRBD1 might be the D (5 bases). The V end lost 0 bases, the J end lost 1 base, and 12 bases lay between the germline ends. The CDR3 has 16 residues. CDR1 and CDR2 (germline): SGDLS, YYNGEE. The CDR3 here is CASSVERGSGTDTQYF. CDR3 coding DNA: TGTGCCAGCAGCGTAGAAAGGGGCTCGGGCACAGATACGCAGTATTTT.

This chain joins TRBV27 and TRBJ2-2; D is undetermined. CDR3 length: 12 amino acids. The V gene's germline CDR1 is MNHEY and CDR2 SMNVEV (reference sequence). Trimming cost V 5 bases and J 8 bases, with 9 bases left between them. The CDR3, as DNA: TGTGCCAGCAGTCCCATTCAGGGGGAGCTGTTTTTT. This codes for CASSPIQGELFF.

The V gene is TRBV15, the J gene TRBJ2-5, with TRBD1 identical over 8 bases. The CDR3 is made up of 15 amino acids. Germline CDR1 is LNHNV and CDR2 is YYDKDF (reference sequence). The V segment lost 0 bases and the J segment 6 bases; nucleotides outside the gene matches: 6. CDR3 sequence (DNA): TGTGCCACCAGCAGAGACAGGGGGCCGGTGAAGACCCAGTACTTC. Translating gives CATSRDRGPVKTQYF.